The sequence of this TCR beta chain was determined in a study of control samples from healthy donors and cancer patients. Assay used: immunoSEQ multiplex PCR; TCRdb lists only in-frame clones, some missing. This sample has around 51,000 clones; 75% to 85% occur once, and the top ten carry around a tenth. This CDR3 comprises 15 residues. Per the germline V gene, CDR1 is DFQATT and CDR2 is SNEGSKA (reference sequence). The V end was cut by 3 bases, the J end by 7 bases, with 21 bases between. The sample was blood. The chain carries TRBV20-1 and TRBJ1-2, with a possible D match to TRBD1 (6 bases). This receptor was obtained from an older man in good health. In DNA, the CDR3 is TGCAGTGCTAGTCTTCCAATTACAGGGAACAGTGGCTACACCTTC. This encodes CSASLPITGNSGYTF.